This TCR beta chain derives from a study of Ad26.COV2.S vaccination and SARS-CoV-2 variants. The treatment denotes: around 19 received Ad26.COV2.S at low or high dose, single or two shots; about 5 received placebo; per-sample allocation not given. Sampling was performed 63 days after the first vaccine or placebo injection. At a Boston site, the person donating was an adult of 18-55 years. An Ad26 vector carrying the Wuhan-strain SARS-CoV-2 spike served as the vaccine. Data came from immunoSEQ multiplex PCR; TCRdb stores just in-frame clones and leaves some out. This sample yields 300,000 to 350,000 clones, of which over 80% are seen a single time; approximately 2.1% belongs to the top ten. The CDR3 length is 14 residues. Germline assignment: CDR1 MNHEY and CDR2 SVGAGI. V gave up 6 bases and J gave up 7 bases, with 13 bases separating them.

Source: peripheral blood, taken in a trial of Ad26.COV2.S vaccine versus placebo. V and J are TRBV6-5 and TRBJ1-6, with TRBD1 as a possible D gene (6 bases). This receptor was taken from a person aged 18-60 years who received the Ad26.COV2.S COVID-19 vaccine or a placebo. The CDR3 loop reads CASRQGRLNSPLHF. For the CDR3, the DNA is TGTGCCAGCAGACAGGGACGGCTCAATTCACCCCTCCACTTT.